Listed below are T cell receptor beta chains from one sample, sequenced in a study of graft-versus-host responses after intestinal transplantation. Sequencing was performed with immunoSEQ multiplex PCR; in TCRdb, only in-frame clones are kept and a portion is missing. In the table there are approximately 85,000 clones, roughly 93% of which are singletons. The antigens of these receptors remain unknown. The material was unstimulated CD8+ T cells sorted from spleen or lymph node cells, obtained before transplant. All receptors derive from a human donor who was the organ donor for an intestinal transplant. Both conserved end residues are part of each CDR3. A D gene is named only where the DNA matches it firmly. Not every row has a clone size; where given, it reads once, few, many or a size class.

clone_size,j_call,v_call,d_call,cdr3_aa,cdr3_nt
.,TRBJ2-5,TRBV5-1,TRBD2,CASSRDLAGLRETQYF,TGCGCCAGCAGCCGAGACCTAGCGGGGCTTCGAGAGACCCAGTACTTC
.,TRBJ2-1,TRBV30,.,CAWTALGGAHPMFDEQFF,TGTGCCTGGACAGCCCTTGGGGGGGCTCACCCTATGTTCGATGAGCAGTTCTTC
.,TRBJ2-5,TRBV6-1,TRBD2,CASSEEASGGQYQETQYF,TGTGCCAGCAGTGAAGAGGCTAGCGGGGGCCAGTACCAAGAGACCCAGTACTTC
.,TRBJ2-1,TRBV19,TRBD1,CASSSTGGRYNEQFF,TGTGCCAGTAGTTCCACAGGGGGCAGGTACAATGAGCAGTTCTTC
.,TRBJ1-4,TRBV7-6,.,CASSLWVGRTGANEKLFF,TGTGCCAGCAGCTTATGGGTTGGGCGAACGGGGGCTAATGAAAAACTGTTTTTT
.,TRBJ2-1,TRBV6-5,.,CASSSSGGPYNEQFF,.
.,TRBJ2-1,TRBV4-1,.,CASSQDFRGAFYNEQFF,TGCGCCAGCAGCCAAGATTTCCGGGGGGCATTCTACAATGAGCAGTTCTTC
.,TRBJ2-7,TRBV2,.,CASSELAYEQYF,TGTGCCAGCAGTGAGCTAGCCTACGAGCAGTACTTC
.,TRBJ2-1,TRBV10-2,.,CARCPGATSRLNEQFF,TGCGCCAGATGCCCCGGTGCCACCTCTAGACTCAATGAGCAGTTCTTC
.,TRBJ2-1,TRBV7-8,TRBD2,CASSLVLAGGVNEQFF,TGTGCCAGCAGCTTAGTACTAGCGGGAGGAGTCAATGAGCAGTTCTTC
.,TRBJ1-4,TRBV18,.,CASSPAGTGEKLFF,TGTGCCAGCTCACCAGCGGGGACGGGAGAAAAACTGTTTTTT
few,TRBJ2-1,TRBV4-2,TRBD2,CASSRTSGGANEQFF,TGTGCCAGCAGCCGGACTAGCGGGGGGGCCAATGAGCAGTTCTTC
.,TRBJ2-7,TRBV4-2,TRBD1,CASSQATGEPYEQYF,TGTGCCAGCAGCCAGGCCACAGGGGAACCCTACGAGCAGTACTTC
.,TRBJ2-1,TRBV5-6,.,CASTADFGSYNEQFF,TGTGCCAGCACCGCGGACTTCGGCTCCTACAATGAGCAGTTCTTC
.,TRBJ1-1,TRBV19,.,CASSMPSPQAFF,TGTGCCAGTAGTATGCCTAGTCCACAAGCTTTCTTT
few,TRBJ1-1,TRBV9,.,CASSVAGGESTEAFF,TGTGCCAGCAGCGTAGCTGGGGGCGAGAGCACTGAAGCTTTCTTT
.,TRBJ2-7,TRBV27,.,CASSPGDSYEQYF,TGTGCCAGCAGTCCGGGGGACAGCTACGAGCAGTACTTC
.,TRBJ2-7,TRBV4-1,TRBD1,CASSQVGVGQGYEQYF,TGCGCCAGCAGCCAAGTGGGAGTAGGACAGGGCTACGAGCAGTACTTC
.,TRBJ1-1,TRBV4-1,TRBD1,CASSQDPGTGWFSGAFF,TGCGCCAGCAGCCAAGATCCCGGGACAGGGTGGTTCTCTGGAGCTTTCTTT
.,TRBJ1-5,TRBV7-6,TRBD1,CAAGGLEPQHF,TGTGCGGCAGGGGGCTTGGAGCCCCAGCATTTT
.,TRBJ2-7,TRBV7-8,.,CASSLPGSVHYEQYF,TGTGCCAGCAGTCTGCCGGGGTCAGTCCACTACGAGCAGTACTTC
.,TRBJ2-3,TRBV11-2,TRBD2,CASTSLGPLGLAGGTQYF,TGTGCCAGCACCAGCTTAGGCCCCCTGGGACTAGCGGGGGGTACGCAGTATTTT
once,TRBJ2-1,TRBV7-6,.,CASSLGSTPYNEQFF,TGTGCCAGCAGCTTAGGCTCGACTCCGTACAATGAGCAGTTCTTC
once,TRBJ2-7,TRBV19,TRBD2,CASSGAGGAYEQYF,TGTGCCAGTAGTGGAGCGGGGGGGGCCTACGAGCAGTACTTC
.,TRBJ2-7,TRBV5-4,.,CASSQASSYEQYF,TGTGCCAGCAGCCAAGCGAGCTCCTACGAGCAGTACTTC
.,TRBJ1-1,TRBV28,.,CASSFRGSGTEAFF,TGTGCCAGCAGTTTCCGGGGGTCGGGGACTGAAGCTTTCTTT
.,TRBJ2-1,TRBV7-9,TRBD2,CASRETSGRAREQFF,TGTGCCAGCAGGGAGACTAGCGGGAGGGCCCGGGAGCAGTTCTTC
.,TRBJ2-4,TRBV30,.,CAWSAGAKNIQYF,TGTGCCTGGAGCGCGGGGGCCAAAAACATTCAGTACTTC
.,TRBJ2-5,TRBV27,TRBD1,CASSITGAPPSGQETQYF,TGTGCCAGCAGTATAACAGGGGCCCCCCCGTCGGGGCAGGAGACCCAGTACTTC
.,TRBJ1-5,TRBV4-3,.,CASSQDRAGGQPQHF,TGCGCCAGCAGCCAAGATCGGGCGGGGGGTCAGCCCCAGCATTTT
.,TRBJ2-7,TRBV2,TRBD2,CASSDLAGGYEQYF,TGTGCCAGCAGTGATCTGGCGGGGGGCTACGAGCAGTACTTC
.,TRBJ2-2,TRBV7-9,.,CASLSGQARLFF,TGTGCCAGCCTATCTGGCCAGGCCAGGCTGTTTTTT
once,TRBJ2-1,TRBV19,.,CASRRTEAYNEQFF,TGTGCCAGTAGGCGGACAGAAGCCTACAATGAGCAGTTCTTC
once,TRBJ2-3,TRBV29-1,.,CSVEDAFSGHATDTQYF,TGCAGCGTTGAAGACGCGTTTAGTGGTCACGCCACAGATACGCAGTATTTT
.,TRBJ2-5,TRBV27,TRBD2,CASRISGYQETQYF,TGTGCCAGCAGGATTAGCGGGTACCAAGAGACCCAGTACTTC
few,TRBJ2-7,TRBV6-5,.,CASSYAPNYEQYF,TGTGCCAGCAGTTACGCTCCTAATTACGAGCAGTACTTC
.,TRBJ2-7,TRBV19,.,CASSPGFGSLYEQYF,TGTGCCAGTAGTCCGGGATTCGGTAGCTTATACGAGCAGTACTTC
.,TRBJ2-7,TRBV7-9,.,CASSSHRVQYF,TGTGCCAGCAGCTCCCACAGGGTGCAGTACTTC
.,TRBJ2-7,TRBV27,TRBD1,CASSSTGTGVYEQYF,TGTGCCAGCAGTTCAACCGGGACAGGGGTATACGAGCAGTACTTC
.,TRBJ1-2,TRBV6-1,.,CASSPLVSSYGYTF,TGTGCCAGCAGCCCCCTCGTCTCTAGCTATGGCTACACCTTC
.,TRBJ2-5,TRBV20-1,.,CSARRETQYF,TGCAGTGCTAGACGGGAGACCCAGTACTTC
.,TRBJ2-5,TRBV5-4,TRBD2,CASSGRLAGVETQYF,TGTGCCAGCAGCGGGAGACTAGCGGGAGTGGAGACCCAGTACTTC
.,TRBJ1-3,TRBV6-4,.,CASSDRVSGNTIYF,TGTGCCAGCAGTGATCGGGTATCTGGAAACACCATATATTTT
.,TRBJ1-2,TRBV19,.,CASSAEVGGYTF,TGTGCCAGTAGTGCGGAGGTGGGTGGCTACACCTTC
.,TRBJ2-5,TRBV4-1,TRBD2,CASSSRGAAQETQYF,TGCGCCAGCAGCTCGCGGGGGGCGGCCCAAGAGACCCAGTACTTC
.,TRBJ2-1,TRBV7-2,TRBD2,CASSPHEGAGPYNEQFF,TGTGCCAGCAGCCCCCACGAGGGAGCGGGGCCCTACAATGAGCAGTTCTTC
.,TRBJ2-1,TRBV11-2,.,CASSLAFSALSSYNEQFF,TGTGCCAGCAGCTTAGCGTTTAGCGCCTTGAGCTCCTACAATGAGCAGTTCTTC
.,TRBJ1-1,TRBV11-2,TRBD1,CASSLGTGLAEAFF,TGTGCCAGCAGCTTAGGGACAGGGTTGGCTGAAGCTTTCTTT
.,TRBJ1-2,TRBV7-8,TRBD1,CASSLVGRGWDGYTF,TGTGCCAGCAGCTTAGTCGGCAGGGGGTGGGATGGCTACACCTTC
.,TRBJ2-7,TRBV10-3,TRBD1,CATTHQGVTYEQYF,TGTGCCACCACGCACCAGGGGGTTACCTACGAGCAGTACTTC
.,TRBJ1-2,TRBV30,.,CAWSVDYSGYYGYTF,TGTGCCTGGAGTGTCGACTACTCCGGCTACTATGGCTACACCTTC
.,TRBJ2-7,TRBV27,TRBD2,CASSFGAGVYEQYF,TGTGCCAGCAGTTTCGGAGCGGGAGTATACGAGCAGTACTTC
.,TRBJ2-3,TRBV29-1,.,CSVLATDTQYF,TGCAGCGTTCTAGCCACAGATACGCAGTATTTT
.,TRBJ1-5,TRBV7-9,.,CASSGGGNQPQHF,TGTGCCAGCAGCGGCGGGGGGAATCAGCCCCAGCATTTT
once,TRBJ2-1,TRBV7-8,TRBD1,CASSLNDRDYNEQFF,TGTGCCAGCAGCTTAAATGACAGGGATTACAATGAGCAGTTCTTC
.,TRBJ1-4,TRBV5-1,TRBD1,CASKGALPVGEKLFF,TGCGCCAGCAAGGGGGCTTTGCCGGTTGGGGAAAAACTGTTTTTT
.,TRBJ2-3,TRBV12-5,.,CASVPGGTSTDTQYF,TGTGCTAGTGTCCCAGGGGGGACTAGCACAGATACGCAGTATTTT